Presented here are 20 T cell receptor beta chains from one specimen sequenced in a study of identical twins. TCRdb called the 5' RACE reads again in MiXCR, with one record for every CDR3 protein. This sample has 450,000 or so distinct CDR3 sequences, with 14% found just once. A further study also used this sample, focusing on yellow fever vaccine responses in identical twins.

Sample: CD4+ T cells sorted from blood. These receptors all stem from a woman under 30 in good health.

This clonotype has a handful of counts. CDR3 DNA sequence: TGCAGTGCTAGACGGGCGGCGGGGACAGATACGCAGTATTTT. Its protein is CSARRAAGTDTQYF. The genes are TRBV20-1 and TRBJ2-3, with D maybe TRBD2 (6 bases). CDR3 size: 14 residues. In germline, CDR1 is DFQATT, CDR2 SNEGSKA (reference sequence). Trimming stripped 2 bases from V and 3 bases from J, with 12 bases between.

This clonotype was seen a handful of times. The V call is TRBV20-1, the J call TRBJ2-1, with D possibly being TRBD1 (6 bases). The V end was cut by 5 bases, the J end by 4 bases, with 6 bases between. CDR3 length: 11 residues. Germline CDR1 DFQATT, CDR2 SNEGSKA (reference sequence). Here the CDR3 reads CSAGQYNEQFF. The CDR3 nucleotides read TGCAGTGCTGGACAGTACAATGAGCAGTTCTTC.

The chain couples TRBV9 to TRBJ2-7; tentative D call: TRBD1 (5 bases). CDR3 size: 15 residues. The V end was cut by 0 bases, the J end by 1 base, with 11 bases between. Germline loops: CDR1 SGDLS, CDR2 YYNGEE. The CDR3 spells CASSVASGQSYEQYF. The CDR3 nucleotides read TGTGCCAGCAGCGTAGCCTCAGGGCAATCCTACGAGCAGTACTTC.

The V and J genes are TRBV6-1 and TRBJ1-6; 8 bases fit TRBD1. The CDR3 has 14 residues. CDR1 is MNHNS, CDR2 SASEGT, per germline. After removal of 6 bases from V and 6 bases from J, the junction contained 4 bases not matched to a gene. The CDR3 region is CASRQGVVNSPLHF. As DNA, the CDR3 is TGTGCCAGCAGACAGGGGGTGGTTAATTCACCCCTCCACTTT.

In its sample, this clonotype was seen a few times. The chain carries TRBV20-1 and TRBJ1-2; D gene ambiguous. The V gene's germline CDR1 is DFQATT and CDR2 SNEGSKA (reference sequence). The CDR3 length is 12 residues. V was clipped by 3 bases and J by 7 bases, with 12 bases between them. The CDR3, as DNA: TGCAGTGCTAGTGGGATACATGCTGGCTACACCTTC. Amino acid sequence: CSASGIHAGYTF.

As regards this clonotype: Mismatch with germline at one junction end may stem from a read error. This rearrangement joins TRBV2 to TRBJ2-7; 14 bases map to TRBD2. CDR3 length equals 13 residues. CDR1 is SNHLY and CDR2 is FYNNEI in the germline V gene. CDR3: CASKGLAGARDDF. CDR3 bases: TGTGCCAGCAAGGGACTAGCGGGGGCCCGGGATGACTTC.

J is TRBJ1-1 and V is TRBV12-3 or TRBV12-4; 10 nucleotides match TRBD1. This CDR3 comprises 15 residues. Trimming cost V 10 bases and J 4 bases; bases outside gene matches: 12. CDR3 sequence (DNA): TGTGCCACCAACGGGCCCGGACAGGGGGTCACTGAAGCTTTCTTT. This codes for CATNGPGQGVTEAFF.

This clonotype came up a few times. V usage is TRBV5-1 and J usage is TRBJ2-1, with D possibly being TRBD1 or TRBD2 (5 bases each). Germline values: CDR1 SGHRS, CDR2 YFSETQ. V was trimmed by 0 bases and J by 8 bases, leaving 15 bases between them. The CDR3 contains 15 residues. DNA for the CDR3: TGCGCCAGCAGCTTGGGAGGGGCCGGGGCCGATGAGCAGTTCTTC. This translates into CASSLGGAGADEQFF.

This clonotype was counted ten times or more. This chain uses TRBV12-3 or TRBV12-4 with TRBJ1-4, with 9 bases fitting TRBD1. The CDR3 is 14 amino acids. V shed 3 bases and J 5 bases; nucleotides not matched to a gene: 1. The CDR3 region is CASSFGTGNEKLFF. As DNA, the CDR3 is TGTGCCAGCAGTTTCGGGACAGGGAATGAAAAACTGTTTTTT.

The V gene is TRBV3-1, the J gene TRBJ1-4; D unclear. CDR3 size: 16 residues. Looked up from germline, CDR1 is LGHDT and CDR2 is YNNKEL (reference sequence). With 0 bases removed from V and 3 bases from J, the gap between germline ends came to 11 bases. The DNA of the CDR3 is TGTGCCAGCAGCCAAGATGTCCGGGGTTCTAATGAAAAACTGTTTTTT. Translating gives CASSQDVRGSNEKLFF.

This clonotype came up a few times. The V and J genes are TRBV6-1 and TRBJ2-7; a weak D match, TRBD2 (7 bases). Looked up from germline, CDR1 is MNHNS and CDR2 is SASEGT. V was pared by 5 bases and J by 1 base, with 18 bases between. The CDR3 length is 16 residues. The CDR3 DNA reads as TGTGCCAGCAGTAGGGGGGGGAGGTATAGGTCCTACGAGCAGTACTTC. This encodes CASSRGGRYRSYEQYF.

Here the CDR3 DNA reads TGTGCCAGCAGCTTAGCCGTCAGGGGGACGGGGGAGACCCAGTACTTC. Protein: CASSLAVRGTGETQYF. The J gene is TRBJ2-5, the V gene TRBV11-2, with 7 bases aligning to TRBD1. J lost 5 bases, V lost 1 base, and 10 bases had no gene match. The CDR3 is 16 amino acids. Per germline, CDR1 SGHAT and CDR2 FQNNGV.

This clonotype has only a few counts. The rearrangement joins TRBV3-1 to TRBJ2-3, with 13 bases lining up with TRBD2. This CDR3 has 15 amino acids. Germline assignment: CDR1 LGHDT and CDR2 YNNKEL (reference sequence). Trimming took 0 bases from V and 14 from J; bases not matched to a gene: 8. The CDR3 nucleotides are TGTGCCAGCAGCCAAGAAGGGACTAGCGGGGAGACCCGGTATTTT. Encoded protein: CASSQEGTSGETRYF.

In DNA, the CDR3 is TGTGCCAGCAGTCCTCAAGCGGGGGGGCCGTCAGATACGCAGTATTTT. Residues: CASSPQAGGPSDTQYF. J is TRBJ2-3 and V is TRBV27; TRBD2 agrees at 10 bases. Germline V CDR1 and CDR2: MNHEY, SMNVEV (reference sequence). The junction had 9 bases not matched to a gene; V was cut back by 5 bases and J by 4 bases. The CDR3 loop spans 16 amino acids.

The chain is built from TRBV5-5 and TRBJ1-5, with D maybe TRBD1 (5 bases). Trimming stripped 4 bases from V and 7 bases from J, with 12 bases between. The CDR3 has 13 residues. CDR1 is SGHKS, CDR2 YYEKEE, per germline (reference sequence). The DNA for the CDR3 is TGTGCCAGCAGCCGATCTTGGGGCCAGCCCCAGCATTTT. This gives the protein CASSRSWGQPQHF. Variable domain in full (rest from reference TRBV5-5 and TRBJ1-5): DAGVTQSPTHLIKTRGQQVTLRCSPISGHKSVSWYQQVLGQGPQFIFQYYEKEERGRGNFPDRFSARQFPNYSSELNVNALLLGDSALYLCASSRSWGQPQHFGDGTRLSIL.

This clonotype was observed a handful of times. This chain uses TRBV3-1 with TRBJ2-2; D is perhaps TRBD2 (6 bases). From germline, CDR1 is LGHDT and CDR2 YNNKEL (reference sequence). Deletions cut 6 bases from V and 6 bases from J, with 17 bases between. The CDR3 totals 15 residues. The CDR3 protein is CASRRLVGNAGELFF. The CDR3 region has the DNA TGTGCCAGCAGAAGACTAGTGGGGAATGCCGGGGAGCTGTTTTTT.

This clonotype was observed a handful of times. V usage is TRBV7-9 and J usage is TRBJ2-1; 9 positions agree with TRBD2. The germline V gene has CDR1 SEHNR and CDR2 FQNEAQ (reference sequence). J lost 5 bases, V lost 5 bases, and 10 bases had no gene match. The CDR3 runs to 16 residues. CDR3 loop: CASSGLGGGGDNEQFF. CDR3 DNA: TGTGCCAGCAGCGGCTTGGGCGGGGGGGGTGACAATGAGCAGTTCTTC. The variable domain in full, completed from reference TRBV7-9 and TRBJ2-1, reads DTGVSQNPRHKITKRGQNVTFRCDPISEHNRLYWYRQTLGQGPEFLTYFQNEAQLEKSRLLSDRFSAERPKGSFSTLEIQRTEQGDSAMYLCASSGLGGGGDNEQFFGPGTRLTVL.

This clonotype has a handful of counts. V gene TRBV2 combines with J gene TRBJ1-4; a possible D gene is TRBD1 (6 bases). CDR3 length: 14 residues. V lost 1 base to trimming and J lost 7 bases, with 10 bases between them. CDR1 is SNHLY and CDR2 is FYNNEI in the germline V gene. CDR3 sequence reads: CASSEGTASEKLFF. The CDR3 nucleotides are TGTGCCAGCAGTGAAGGGACAGCCTCTGAAAAACTGTTTTTT. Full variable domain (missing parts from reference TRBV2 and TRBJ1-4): EPEVTQTPSHQVTQMGQEVILRCVPISNHLYFYWYRQILGQKVEFLVSFYNNEISEKSEIFDDQFSVERPDGSNFTLKIRSTKLEDSAMYFCASSEGTASEKLFFGSGTQLSVL.

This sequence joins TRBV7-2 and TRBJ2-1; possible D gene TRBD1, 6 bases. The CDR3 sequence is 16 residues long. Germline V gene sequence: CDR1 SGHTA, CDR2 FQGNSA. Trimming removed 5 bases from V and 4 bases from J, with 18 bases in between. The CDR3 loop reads CASSPQGGAGYNEQFF. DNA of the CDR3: TGTGCCAGCAGCCCCCAAGGGGGAGCAGGTTACAATGAGCAGTTCTTC.

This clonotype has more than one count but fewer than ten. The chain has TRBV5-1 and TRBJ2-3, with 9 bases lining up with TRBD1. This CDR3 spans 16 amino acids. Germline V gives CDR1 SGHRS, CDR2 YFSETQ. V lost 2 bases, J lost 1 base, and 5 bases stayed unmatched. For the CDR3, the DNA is TGCGCCAGCAGCTTCACAGGGGGCAGCCGCACAGATACGCAGTATTTT. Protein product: CASSFTGGSRTDTQYF.